This T cell receptor (beta chain) was identified in a study of blood T cell repertoires in COVID-19 (dated by TCRdb to 2020 to 2022). Context from the whole study: Samples from collaborators originated in the United States, Italy and Spain and spanned both the acute and convalescent phases of COVID-19. The prospective study material was composed of cDNA or gDNA derived from T cells, B-cell-depleted T cells, or PBMCs. Deeply sampled blood TCRbeta repertoires from subjects exposed to, actively infected with, or recovered from COVID-19 were included in the dataset. The repertoires were released in a freely available public database intended as a resource for research on the immune response to SARS-CoV-2. The samples were drawn from the first 160 participants of the ongoing ImmuneRACE study and from 1,254 subjects provided by 6 global collaborators. Sample metadata almost always included a de-identified subject ID, COVID-19 status, age in years and sex. Where HLA class I and class II types were available, the types were taken from metadata supplied by the sample provider, not from assay-based typing.

Study-level results and caveats: The quantity of clinical and demographic metadata differed by source and by participant and was supplied without curation.

The immunoSEQ Assay, a bias-controlled multiplex PCR, was used to amplify TCRbeta CDR3 regions from genomic DNA. The authors processed their data as follows. The number of nucleated cells in each sample was estimated from the amplification of reference gene primers within the assay. To quantify the absolute abundance of each unique TCRbeta CDR3 rearrangement, sequence reads were collapsed and filtered. For each sample, productive Simpson clonality was calculated as the square root of Simpson's diversity index over productive rearrangements. TCRdb mirrors the immuneACCESS table, restricted to in-frame sequences. Some clones are absent from its copies; in checked studies, under half trace to an unresolved V gene, and the reason for the others is unknown. The D gene and trimming were derived from the DNA, and the V and J assignments and clone size from that table. This sample holds about 480,000 clones; approximately 92% were observed only once. The ten largest make up about 0.91% of the sample.

There are 14 amino acids in the CDR3, from cysteine to phenylalanine inclusive. Only the CDR3 region is kept as DNA, spanning 42 bases read in frame from base 1. The junction shows trimming of 4 bases on V and 6 bases on J, plus 14 bases between the germline ends. CDR1 and CDR2 are drawn from the germline V gene (reference sequence): SGHNT, YYREEE. Note on this clone: The antigen it binds to is not known. The record has no base qualities; no much larger clone is one base away.

In Seattle, one collaborating source enrolled patients while the infection was active and tracked those patients longitudinally over the course of disease. Each collaborating institution followed its own protocols to collect whole blood in K2EDTA tubes. For TCRbeta analysis, collaborators shipped samples as frozen whole blood, isolated PBMCs, or DNA extracted from either of those sample types. The receptor was isolated from a young man with COVID-19, enrolled during active disease. The sequencing input was peripheral blood. The V gene is TRBV5-4 and the J gene is TRBJ2-1; there is no confident call for the D gene. The CDR3 region has the sequence CASSVSRMSNEQFF. The bases are TGTGCCAGCAGCGTGAGCCGTATGAGCAATGAGCAGTTCTTC.